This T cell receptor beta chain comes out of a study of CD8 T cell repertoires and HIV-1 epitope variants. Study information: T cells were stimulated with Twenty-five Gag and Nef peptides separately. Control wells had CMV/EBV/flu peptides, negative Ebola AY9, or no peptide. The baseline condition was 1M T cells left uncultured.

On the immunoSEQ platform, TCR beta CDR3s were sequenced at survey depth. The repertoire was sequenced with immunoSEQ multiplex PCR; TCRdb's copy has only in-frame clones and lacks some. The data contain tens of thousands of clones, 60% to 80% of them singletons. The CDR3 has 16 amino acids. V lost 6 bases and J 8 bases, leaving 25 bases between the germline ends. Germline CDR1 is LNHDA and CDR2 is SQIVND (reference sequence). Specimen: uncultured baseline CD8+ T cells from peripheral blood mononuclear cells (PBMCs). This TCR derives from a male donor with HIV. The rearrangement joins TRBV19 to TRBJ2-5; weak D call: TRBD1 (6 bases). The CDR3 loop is CASSPEITGNVVTQYF. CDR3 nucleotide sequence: TGTGCCAGTAGCCCCGAAATAACAGGGAACGTGGTAACCCAGTACTTC.